This T cell receptor beta chain was found in a study of cytomegalovirus exposure and HLA in healthy donors. As concerns this clone: Its specificity is not known.

The CDR3 is 13 residues long. Germline CDR1 and CDR2: SGHRS and YFSETQ. Trimming cost V 4 bases and J 2 bases, with 7 bases left between them. Study-wide results and limits: In vitro checks showed that a few CMV-associated chains really do target CMV antigens. Reportedly, cytomegalovirus status was diagnosed with high sensitivity and specificity.

Amplification used 60 Vbeta primers and 13 Jbeta primers. Method: immunoSEQ multiplex PCR; TCRdb's copy keeps in-frame clones and lacks some. The table has over 200,000 clones, 82% seen once. The rearrangement joins TRBV5-1 to TRBJ2-1; D not resolved. This TCR came from a man in his forties in good health and CMV-seropositive. Sample: PBMCs. Written as DNA, the CDR3 is TGCGCCAGCAGCCCCCCTACCTACAATGAGCAGTTCTTC. This sequence encodes CASSPPTYNEQFF.